The next 8 T cell receptor beta chains were all read from a single sample in a study of T cell repertoires in cytomegalovirus infection. TCRdb passed the reads through MiXCR, listing each CDR3 protein once. The table records almost 550,000 distinct CDR3 sequences, 16% of them present only once. The source material was CD8+ T cells from PBMCs. These receptors all come from a human donor in good health (CMV status not recorded). Some clones in this sample may be carry-over from other donors' samples.

In this sample, this clonotype turned up many times. This rearrangement joins TRBV12-3 or TRBV12-4 to TRBJ2-1, with D maybe TRBD2 (5 bases). This CDR3 spans 13 amino acids. Trimming removed 3 bases at V and 8 bases at J, with 11 bases between. In DNA, the CDR3 is TGTGCCAGCAGTTTGGACTCTCTCGATGAGCAGTTCTTC. This encodes CASSLDSLDEQFF.

This clonotype was detected many times. This chain joins TRBV28 and TRBJ2-1, with TRBD2 matching 9 bases. Germline V gene lookup returns CDR1 MDHEN and CDR2 SYDVKM. The J segment lost 9 bases and the V segment lost 2 bases, leaving 8 bases of the junction unmatched. This CDR3 has 15 residues. CDR3 protein: CASSLMREGPLEQFF. The DNA for the CDR3 is TGTGCCAGCAGTTTAATGCGGGAGGGCCCGCTTGAGCAGTTCTTC. Complete variable domain (other parts from reference TRBV28 and TRBJ2-1): DVKVTQSSRYLVKRTGEKVFLECVQDMDHENMFWYRQDPGLGLRLIYFSYDVKMKEKGDIPEGYSVSREKKERFSLILESASTNQTSMYLCASSLMREGPLEQFFGPGTRLTVL.

This clonotype appeared a few times. The chain recombines TRBV20-1 with TRBJ1-1; weak D call: TRBD1 (5 bases). The CDR3 has 13 amino acids. V dropped 5 bases and J dropped 3 bases, with 13 bases sitting between them. Germline V gene lookup returns CDR1 DFQATT and CDR2 SNEGSKA (reference sequence). CDR3 region: CSADGGMDTEAFF. CDR3 sequence (DNA): TGCAGTGCTGACGGGGGGATGGACACTGAAGCTTTCTTT.

On this clonotype: A much larger clone sits a single nucleotide away, making a read error possible. V and J are TRBV28 and TRBJ2-7; 7 bases align to TRBD2. The CDR3 sequence is 13 residues long. From germline, CDR1 is MDHEN and CDR2 SYDVKM. V gave up 7 bases and J gave up 3 bases; unmatched junction bases: 6. This CDR3 reads CASTREGYYEQYF. CDR3 nucleotide sequence: TGTGCCAGCACTAGGGAGGGATACTACGAGCAGTACTTC.

This clonotype was observed a handful of times. The chain is built from TRBV10-3 and TRBJ2-5; 9 nucleotides match TRBD1. After removal of 9 bases from V and 4 bases from J, the junction contained 0 bases not matched to a gene. The CDR3 length is 11 residues. Per the germline V gene, CDR1 is ENHRY and CDR2 is SYGVKD. The CDR3 loop reads CAMDRGETQYF. The CDR3 DNA follows: TGTGCCATGGACAGGGGAGAGACCCAGTACTTC.

This clonotype came up many times. The chain uses TRBV28 and TRBJ2-3; TRBD1 matches at 8 bases. V shed 3 bases and J 5 bases; nucleotides not matched to a gene: 4. This CDR3 has 14 residues. Germline assignment: CDR1 MDHEN and CDR2 SYDVKM. The CDR3 region is CASSFPRGQDTQYF. CDR3 coding DNA: TGTGCCAGCAGTTTTCCCAGGGGGCAAGATACGCAGTATTTT.

The chain has TRBV10-3 and TRBJ1-3; D is possibly TRBD1 (6 bases). Germline V gene data show CDR1 as ENHRY and CDR2 as SYGVKD. Trimming took off 8 bases at V and 0 bases at J, with 11 bases between the two ends. The length of the CDR3 is 14 residues. The CDR3 loop is CAIRDTDSGNTIYF. The CDR3 bases are TGTGCCATCCGGGACACCGACTCTGGAAACACCATATATTTT.

In this sample, this clonotype turned up many times. The chain has TRBV7-3 and TRBJ2-2, with D maybe TRBD1 (7 bases). The CDR3 extends over 15 amino acids. The germline V and J ends were trimmed by 8 bases and 0 bases, with 13 bases remaining between them. Germline lookup yields CDR1 SGHTA and CDR2 FQGTGA. CDR3 in DNA: TGTGCCAGCGCCAGGGGGGCTACGAACACCGGGGAGCTGTTTTTT. Protein: CASARGATNTGELFF.